Listed below are T cell receptor beta chains from one sample, sequenced in a study of graft-versus-host responses after intestinal transplantation. Here immunoSEQ multiplex PCR was the method, and the copy in TCRdb shows in-frame clones only, minus some. Of 65,000 to 90,000 clones listed, around 93% are singletons. The antigens of these receptors remain unknown. The material was unstimulated CD8+ T cells sorted from spleen or lymph node cells, obtained before transplant. All receptors come from a human donor who was the organ donor for an intestinal transplant. Each CDR3 is given with its conserved first and last residue. Fields, in order: clone size, V gene, J gene, D gene, CDR3 DNA, CDR3 protein. The D gene is left open where the match is weak. Clone size is not always given. Where it is, it says once, few, many or a class for expanded clones.

clone size: -; V gene: TRBV7-2; J gene: TRBJ2-7; D gene: -; CDR3 DNA: TGTGCCAGCAGCTTAGGGAGCCATGTGGCCTACGAGCAGTACTTC; CDR3 protein: CASSLGSHVAYEQYF
clone size: -; V gene: TRBV6-1; J gene: TRBJ2-7; D gene: TRBD1; CDR3 DNA: TGTGCCAGCAGTGCGTGGACAGGAACCTACGAGCAGTACTTC; CDR3 protein: CASSAWTGTYEQYF
clone size: -; V gene: TRBV4-1; J gene: TRBJ2-1; D gene: TRBD2; CDR3 DNA: TGCGCCAGCAGCCAATCCCCGGGACTAGTCTACAATGAGCAGTTCTTC; CDR3 protein: CASSQSPGLVYNEQFF
clone size: -; V gene: TRBV29-1; J gene: TRBJ1-1; D gene: -; CDR3 DNA: TGCAGCGTAGGTCTCCGAGAGGACACTGAAGCTTTCTTT; CDR3 protein: CSVGLREDTEAFF
clone size: once; V gene: TRBV7-9; J gene: TRBJ1-1; D gene: TRBD1; CDR3 DNA: TGTGCCAGCAGCTCAACCGGGACAGGGACCTCTGAAGCTTTCTTT; CDR3 protein: CASSSTGTGTSEAFF
clone size: -; V gene: TRBV10-3; J gene: TRBJ2-5; D gene: TRBD1; CDR3 DNA: TGTGCCATCAGCGATTTTGGGACGGACAGGGAAAGAGAGACCCAGTACTTC; CDR3 protein: CAISDFGTDRERETQYF
clone size: -; V gene: TRBV19; J gene: TRBJ2-1; D gene: TRBD2; CDR3 DNA: TGTGCCAGCTCCGGACTAGCGAGCTACAATGAGCAGTTCTTC; CDR3 protein: CASSGLASYNEQFF
clone size: -; V gene: TRBV5-4; J gene: TRBJ2-1; D gene: -; CDR3 DNA: TGTGCCAGCAGCTTGGAGGCCCCGTTTATCTTTAACCCTTACAATGAGCAGTTCTTC; CDR3 protein: CASSLEAPFIFNPYNEQFF
clone size: -; V gene: TRBV6-5; J gene: TRBJ1-2; D gene: -; CDR3 DNA: TGTGCCAGCAGTACAGGGTTGGACTATGGCTACACCTTC; CDR3 protein: CASSTGLDYGYTF
clone size: -; V gene: TRBV6-6; J gene: TRBJ2-3; D gene: -; CDR3 DNA: TGTGCCAGCAGTTTAGGGGGTAGCACAGATACGCAGTATTTT; CDR3 protein: CASSLGGSTDTQYF